The 17 T cell receptor beta chains below were found in one sample sequenced in a study of T cells in Graves' hyperthyroidism and ophthalmopathy. RNA transcripts provided the source from which TCR beta CDR3 regions were amplified. The HTBI primer set drove a first-round RT-PCR of the TCR CDR3. TCRdb ran MiXCR on the multiplex PCR reads and lists one entry per CDR3 protein. The sample has over 500,000 distinct CDR3 sequences, approximately 16% seen once. The sequenced sample was blood. These receptors came from a woman aged 30 to 39 with Graves' ophthalmopathy.

The chain uses TRBV10-1 and TRBJ2-3; D might be TRBD1 (6 bases). Germline loops: CDR1 WNHNN, CDR2 SYGVQD (reference sequence). This CDR3 is built from 16 residues. V dropped 6 bases and J dropped 1 base, with 17 bases sitting between them. CDR3 sequence (DNA): TGCGCCAGCAGAAGGGGGTCGGCAGGAGGCACAGATACGCAGTATTTT. Protein product: CASRRGSAGGTDTQYF.

J is TRBJ2-1 and V is TRBV4-3, with TRBD2 matching 10 bases. Trimming at V came to 3 bases and at J to 4 bases, leaving 6 bases not matched to a gene. The CDR3 totals 16 residues. CDR1 LGHNA and CDR2 YSLEER come from the germline V gene. CDR3 in DNA: TGCGCCAGCAGCCAGGATACGGGACTAGCGTACAATGAGCAGTTCTTC. Its protein product is CASSQDTGLAYNEQFF.

This clonotype appeared many times. The rearrangement links TRBV7-8 to TRBJ2-3, with 7 bases identical to TRBD1. J was trimmed by 4 bases and V by 6 bases; bases with no gene match: 10. CDR3 length: 15 residues. CDR1 and CDR2 from the germline V gene are SGHVS and FQNEAQ. CDR3 in DNA: TGTGCCAGCAGTGAAAACAGGGGACGGGCAGATACGCAGTATTTT. Translated: CASSENRGRADTQYF.

This clonotype has only a few counts. The chain joins TRBV7-2 to TRBJ2-1; the D gene is possibly TRBD1 (6 bases). This CDR3 has 13 residues. The germline gives CDR1 SGHTA, CDR2 FQGNSA. Trimming took off 1 base at V and 9 bases at J, with 10 bases between the two ends. The CDR3 sequence: CASSLGTESEQFF. CDR3 nucleotides: TGTGCCAGCAGCTTAGGGACAGAAAGTGAGCAGTTCTTC.

This clonotype occurred many times. This chain connects TRBV30 to TRBJ2-3; either TRBD1 or TRBD2 may fit D (6 bases each). The CDR3 covers 14 residues. V shed 5 bases and J shed 5 bases, with 17 bases lying between them. In germline, CDR1 is GTSNPN, CDR2 SVGIG (reference sequence). CDR3 sequence (DNA): TGTGCCTGGGGATGGGGGGCTAGCCTAGATACGCAGTATTTT. As protein: CAWGWGASLDTQYF.

This clonotype was detected ten times or more. The chain has TRBV3-1 and TRBJ2-2; 8 positions agree with TRBD1. The CDR3 is 14 residues long. CDR1 LGHDT and CDR2 YNNKEL come from the germline V gene (reference sequence). With 1 base clipped from V and 6 bases from J, the junction kept 1 base outside the gene matches. The CDR3 DNA is TGTGCCAGCAGCCAAGTACAGGGGGCCGGGGAGCTGTTTTTT. Its translation: CASSQVQGAGELFF.

On this clonotype itself: One end of the junction is discordant with germline, which a read error may explain. The chain is built from TRBV6-1 and TRBJ2-4; the D gene is possibly TRBD2 (5 bases). Germline V gene data show CDR1 as MNHNS and CDR2 as SASEGT. This CDR3 spans 17 amino acids. The CDR3 DNA reads as TGTGCCAGCAGTACGTACCGGACTGATCTAGCCAAAAGCATTCAGTACTTC. Protein product: CASSTYRTDLAKSIQYF.

The V call is TRBV29-1, the J call TRBJ2-1; 13 positions match TRBD2. With V trimmed by 3 bases and J by 0 bases, 5 bases remained unmatched. The CDR3 length is 17 residues. CDR1 SQVTM and CDR2 ANQGSEA come from the germline V gene. CDR3 residues: CSVERRLAGGSYNEQFF. The CDR3 DNA reads as TGCAGCGTTGAGCGGCGACTAGCGGGGGGCTCCTACAATGAGCAGTTCTTC.

This clonotype has a handful of counts. The V call is TRBV19, the J call TRBJ2-1; 8 nucleotides agree with TRBD1. The germline V gene has CDR1 LNHDA and CDR2 SQIVND (reference sequence). Unmatched junction bases numbered 14, after V lost 6 bases and J lost 10 bases. The CDR3 spans 15 residues. For the CDR3, the DNA is TGTGCCAGTAGCCCTGCCGGGACAGGCCTCTTCGAGCAGTTCTTC. Encoded protein: CASSPAGTGLFEQFF.

This chain links TRBV2 with TRBJ2-5, with TRBD1 as a possible D gene (6 bases). The ends were cut back, 6 bases at V and 4 bases at J, with 12 bases in the middle. Per the germline V gene, CDR1 is SNHLY and CDR2 is FYNNEI. The CDR3 runs 13 residues. This CDR3 reads CASSGDRRETQYF. For the CDR3, the DNA is TGTGCCAGCAGCGGAGACAGGAGAGAGACCCAGTACTTC.

V usage is TRBV28 and J usage is TRBJ1-1, with 9 bases identical to TRBD1. Germline CDR1 is MDHEN and CDR2 is SYDVKM. CDR3 length: 14 residues. Trimming removed 5 bases from V and 4 bases from J; junction bases left unmatched: 5. In nucleotides, the CDR3 is TGTGCCAGCAGTCAGGACAGGGGTGGCACTGAAGCTTTCTTT. Its translation: CASSQDRGGTEAFF. Using reference TRBV28 and TRBJ1-1 for the parts outside the CDR3, the full variable domain is DVKVTQSSRYLVKRTGEKVFLECVQDMDHENMFWYRQDPGLGLRLIYFSYDVKMKEKGDIPEGYSVSREKKERFSLILESASTNQTSMYLCASSQDRGGTEAFFGQGTRLTVV.

For this clonotype: This could be a read error, since a much larger clone is one nucleotide away. The chain has TRBV2 and TRBJ2-7; maybe TRBD2 (5 bases). Germline CDR1 and CDR2: SNHLY and FYNNEI. Trimming left V 1 base short and J 9 bases short, with 10 bases between. The CDR3 length is 12 residues. The CDR3 DNA reads as TGTGCCAGCAGTGAAGGCCAGGACTCGCAGTACTTC. Amino acids: CASSEGQDSQYF.

This clonotype was detected ten times or more. The chain has TRBV18 and TRBJ2-3; D is tentatively TRBD1 or TRBD2 (5 bases each). The germline V gene encodes CDR1 KGHSH and CDR2 LQKENI. Deletions cut 3 bases from V and 6 bases from J, with 16 bases between. This CDR3 spans 15 amino acids. The CDR3 here is CASSPPGRLKDTQYF. The CDR3 DNA sequence: TGTGCCAGCTCACCCCCGGGACGGCTGAAGGATACGCAGTATTTT.

The gene calls are TRBV29-1 and TRBJ2-3, with 11 bases that match TRBD2. CDR1 and CDR2 from the germline V gene are SQVTM and ANQGSEA. This CDR3 contains 15 residues. Trimming at V came to 4 bases and at J to 4 bases, leaving 7 bases not matched to a gene. Here the CDR3 DNA reads TGCAGCGTTGTTCGTAGCGGGAGGGCCGCAGATACGCAGTATTTT. This gives the protein CSVVRSGRAADTQYF.

The genes are TRBV7-2 and TRBJ2-7, with TRBD1 matching over 7 bases. CDR3 length: 16 amino acids. In germline, CDR1 is SGHTA, CDR2 FQGNSA. The J segment lost 3 bases and the V segment lost 2 bases, leaving 10 bases of the junction unmatched. CDR3 protein: CASSLLGQDGYYEQYF. DNA for the CDR3: TGTGCCAGCAGCTTATTAGGACAGGACGGATACTACGAGCAGTACTTC.

In this sample, this clonotype turned up many times. This chain connects TRBV9 to TRBJ2-2; 7 bases fit TRBD1. The CDR3 consists of 15 residues. The germline gives CDR1 SGDLS, CDR2 YYNGEE. V was pared by 4 bases and J by 3 bases, with 6 bases of the junction left unmatched. The CDR3 bases are TGTGCCAGCAGCCTCTACAGGGGTGACACCGGGGAGCTGTTTTTT. It encodes CASSLYRGDTGELFF.

In its sample, this clonotype was seen a few times. The V call is TRBV27, the J call TRBJ2-2; possible D gene TRBD1, 7 bases. The CDR3 runs 15 residues. The germline V gene encodes CDR1 MNHEY and CDR2 SMNVEV (reference sequence). The germline V and J ends were trimmed by 4 bases and 2 bases, with 11 bases remaining between them. The CDR3 sequence: CASSYQGGNTGELFF. Written as DNA, the CDR3 is TGTGCCAGCAGTTATCAGGGGGGTAACACCGGGGAGCTGTTTTTT.